This entry lists 20 T cell receptor beta chains sequenced from one sample in a study of blood T cell repertoires in COVID-19. Repertoires were generated with immunoSEQ multiplex PCR, while TCRdb's copy carries only in-frame clones and drops some. The sample lists under 250,000 clones; 70% to 90% were seen once. Input material: PBMCs or T cells enriched from blood (not recorded which). Receptors were obtained from a man under 40 who had recovered from COVID-19.

The chain carries TRBV9 and TRBJ1-1, with D unclear. V lost 1 base and J 1 base, leaving 11 bases between the germline ends. This CDR3 spans 15 amino acids. Germline V gene data show CDR1 as SGDLS and CDR2 as YYNGEE. The DNA of the CDR3 is TGTGCCAGCAGCGTAAATTTGGCGGCGAACACTGAAGCTTTCTTT. The encoded protein is CASSVNLAANTEAFF.

V gene TRBV10-3 combines with J gene TRBJ1-5, with TRBD1 identical over 7 bases. Germline loops: CDR1 ENHRY, CDR2 SYGVKD. V trimming: 6 bases; J trimming: 6 bases; junction bases outside the gene matches: 8. The CDR3 spans 14 residues. The DNA of the CDR3 is TGTGCCATCAGACCCGACAGGGCAGGTCAGCCCCAGCATTTT. Encoded protein: CAIRPDRAGQPQHF.

The chain is built from TRBV5-1 and TRBJ2-3; perhaps TRBD2 as D (5 bases). CDR1 is SGHRS and CDR2 is YFSETQ in the germline V gene. The CDR3 extends over 16 amino acids. The ends were cut back, 2 bases at V and 3 bases at J, with 16 bases in the middle. The CDR3, as DNA: TGCGCCAGCAGCTTCTTTTTTGCGGGCAGTACAGATACGCAGTATTTT. This sequence encodes CASSFFFAGSTDTQYF.

The chain is built from TRBV27 and TRBJ2-2; the D gene is possibly TRBD1 (6 bases). CDR3 length: 14 amino acids. CDR1 and CDR2 (germline): MNHEY, SMNVEV (reference sequence). Trimming shortened V by 6 bases and J by 6 bases, and 14 bases separated the two germline ends. CDR3 sequence reads: CASSQTGFPGELFF. The CDR3 nucleotides are TGTGCCAGCAGCCAAACAGGGTTCCCCGGGGAGCTGTTTTTT.

The chain couples TRBV7-9 to TRBJ1-4; tentative D call: TRBD1 (6 bases). CDR1 is SEHNR and CDR2 is FQNEAQ in the germline V gene (reference sequence). This CDR3 is 15 amino acids long. V was pared by 5 bases and J by 5 bases, with 15 bases between. CDR3 in DNA: TGTGCCAGCAGCCCAAACAGGGCAGGGAATGAAAAACTGTTTTTT. This sequence encodes CASSPNRAGNEKLFF.

The genes are TRBV5-1 and TRBJ2-3, with 10 bases matching TRBD1. CDR1 and CDR2 (germline): SGHRS, YFSETQ. The CDR3 has 16 residues. V was pared by 0 bases and J by 3 bases, with 4 bases of the junction left unmatched. CDR3 in DNA: TGCGCCAGCAGCTTGGCGGGACAGGGGTTGACAGATACGCAGTATTTT. It is translated as CASSLAGQGLTDTQYF.

This clone appeared a single time. The V gene is TRBV7-9, the J gene TRBJ2-2, with a tentative D call TRBD1 (6 bases). The V gene lost 0 bases and the J gene lost 0 bases, with 11 bases spanning the gap. CDR1 is SEHNR, CDR2 FQNEAQ, per germline (reference sequence). The CDR3 covers 17 residues. This CDR3 reads CASSLAGAESNTGELFF. The CDR3 DNA reads TGTGCCAGCAGCTTAGCGGGGGCTGAATCGAACACCGGGGAGCTGTTTTTT.

This clone was observed a single time. The V gene is TRBV19, the J gene TRBJ1-4; D uncertain. The CDR3 totals 15 residues. Germline assignment: CDR1 LNHDA and CDR2 SQIVND (reference sequence). Trimming pared 2 bases from V and 7 bases from J, leaving 14 bases between. The CDR3 DNA follows: TGTGCCAGTAGTATAAGCAGGTCGAGTTTTGAAAAACTGTTTTTT. Its protein is CASSISRSSFEKLFF.

The V call is TRBV2, the J call TRBJ2-2; D is perhaps TRBD2 (5 bases). V was clipped by 6 bases and J by 2 bases, with 10 bases between them. The CDR3 loop spans 14 amino acids. Germline values: CDR1 SNHLY, CDR2 FYNNEI. CDR3 coding DNA: TGTGCCAGCAGGCATGGACTCAACACCGGGGAGCTGTTTTTT. It translates to CASRHGLNTGELFF.

This clone was seen once. The rearrangement uses TRBV4-1 and TRBJ2-1; tentatively, D is TRBD2 (5 bases). The CDR3 length is 14 residues. In germline, CDR1 is MGHRA, CDR2 YSYEKL. V was shortened by 0 bases and J by 5 bases, with 8 bases between the two germline ends. CDR3 coding DNA: TGCGCCAGCAGCCAAGATCGGAGGAACAATGAGCAGTTCTTC. As protein: CASSQDRRNNEQFF.

The chain employs TRBV18 and TRBJ2-7; TRBD2 agrees at 11 bases. The CDR3 has 15 amino acids. Germline V gives CDR1 KGHSH, CDR2 LQKENI. Trimming took 6 bases from V and 1 from J; bases not matched to a gene: 5. The DNA of the CDR3 is TGTGCCAGCTCCAGCGGGACTAGCGGTTCCTACGAGCAGTACTTC. Translated, it gives CASSSGTSGSYEQYF.

This clone was observed once. V gene TRBV5-6 combines with J gene TRBJ1-5, with D possibly matching TRBD1 (5 bases). Germline CDR1 is SGHDT and CDR2 is YYEEEE. This CDR3 region has 14 residues. Trimming removed 4 bases at V and 3 bases at J, with 11 bases between. CDR3 DNA sequence: TGTGCCAGCAGCGCGGGACCGGTCAATCAGCCCCAGCATTTT. Encoded protein: CASSAGPVNQPQHF.

The chain carries TRBV6-5 and TRBJ1-2, with D possibly TRBD1 on 6 matching bases. The CDR3 spans 14 residues. Germline loops: CDR1 MNHEY, CDR2 SVGAGI. Trimming removed 6 bases at V and 8 bases at J, with 19 bases between. The CDR3 DNA reads as TGTGCCAGCAGCTTACAGGGCGTAGGATACGGCTACACCTTC. This gives the protein CASSLQGVGYGYTF.

The chain couples TRBV7-8 to TRBJ1-5; 7 bases agree with TRBD1. This CDR3 is built from 15 residues. After removal of 1 base from V and 5 bases from J, the junction contained 5 bases not matched to a gene. Germline V gene lookup returns CDR1 SGHVS and CDR2 FQNEAQ. The CDR3, as DNA: TGTGCCAGCAGCTTAGGGACAGGCACGCATCAGCCCCAGCATTTT. Translation gives CASSLGTGTHQPQHF.

V gene TRBV29-1 combines with J gene TRBJ1-6, with TRBD1 matching over 8 bases. V gave up 4 bases and J gave up 12 bases; unmatched junction bases: 8. CDR1 SQVTM and CDR2 ANQGSEA come from the germline V gene. The CDR3 has 13 amino acids. The CDR3 sequence: CSVGETGAQPLHF. The CDR3 DNA sequence: TGCAGCGTTGGGGAGACAGGGGCTCAACCCCTCCACTTT.

The rearrangement joins TRBV28 to TRBJ1-3; D ambiguous. CDR1 MDHEN and CDR2 SYDVKM come from the germline V gene. The CDR3 is 14 amino acids. The V and J ends lost 3 bases and 0 bases respectively, with 6 bases between them. CDR3: CASSFSSSGNTIYF. The CDR3 region has the DNA TGTGCCAGCAGTTTCTCGTCCTCTGGAAACACCATATATTTT.

This rearrangement joins TRBV5-6 to TRBJ2-1, with D unresolved. CDR3 length: 13 amino acids. In germline, CDR1 is SGHDT, CDR2 YYEEEE. Trimming pared 2 bases from V and 3 bases from J, leaving 6 bases between. The CDR3, as DNA: TGTGCCAGCAGCTTTTTCAGCTACAATGAGCAGTTCTTC. Translating gives CASSFFSYNEQFF.

A few counts support this clone. The chain combines TRBV5-5 with TRBJ2-2; 11 bases fit TRBD2. The CDR3 runs 19 residues. V lost 4 bases and J lost 2; bases outside the gene matches: 13. From germline, CDR1 is SGHKS and CDR2 YYEKEE (reference sequence). CDR3 bases: TGTGCCAGCAGCCCAAGGTGGCTAGCGGGAGGAATCAACACCGGGGAGCTGTTTTTT. It specifies CASSPRWLAGGINTGELFF.

CDR3 nucleotide sequence: TGTGCCAGCAGCTCCAGGGTGGTTGGCTACGAGCAGTACTTC. Its protein is CASSSRVVGYEQYF. The V gene is TRBV13, the J gene TRBJ2-7, with D tentatively TRBD1 (5 bases). CDR3 length: 14 residues. V was shortened by 4 bases and J by 3 bases, with 13 bases between the two germline ends. The germline CDR1 and CDR2 sequences are PRHDT and FYEKMQ (reference sequence). Filled out from reference TRBV13 and TRBJ2-7, the complete variable domain reads AAGVIQSPRHLIKEKRETATLKCYPIPRHDTVYWYQQGPGQDPQFLISFYEKMQSDKGSIPDRFSAQQFSDYHSELNMSSLELGDSALYFCASSSRVVGYEQYFGPGTRLTVT.

The V call is TRBV7-3, the J call TRBJ1-2; 9 positions match TRBD1. The CDR3 runs to 14 residues. V lost 0 bases, J lost 6 bases, and 2 bases stayed unmatched. Germline-derived CDR1 and CDR2 are SGHTA and FQGTGA. The CDR3 loop is CASSLTGTGNGYTF. The CDR3 DNA follows: TGTGCCAGCAGCTTAACAGGGACAGGGAATGGCTACACCTTC.